The text below deals with one T cell receptor (beta chain). This clone was observed once. Its binding antigen is unknown. No base-level quality is on record; no much larger clone is a single base apart. This sample was included in a study of blood T cell repertoires in COVID-19 (dated by TCRdb to about 2020). For context, the study as a whole: The collaborator samples originated in the United States, Italy and Spain and spanned the acute and convalescent phases of COVID-19. The material from the prospective study consisted of cDNA or gDNA derived from T cells, B-cell-depleted T cells, or PBMCs. The dataset comprised deeply sampled blood TCRbeta repertoires from subjects exposed to, actively infected with, or recovered from COVID-19. The repertoires were made available in a free public database intended to serve as a resource for research on the immune response to SARS-CoV-2. The samples were drawn from the first 160 participants of the ongoing ImmuneRACE study and from over 950 subjects provided by 6 global collaborators. The sample metadata nearly always contained a de-identified subject ID, COVID-19 status, age in years and sex. Where available, HLA class I and class II types were obtained from metadata supplied by the sample provider rather than from assay-based typing.

V sheds 1 base and J sheds 3 bases, leaving 10 bases between their ends. Based on the germline V gene, the CDR1 and CDR2 sequences are SGHAT and FQNNGV. Counted from cysteine to phenylalanine, this CDR3 has 15 amino acids. Only the CDR3 DNA is retained, 45 bases long and in frame from the first base. Overall results and qualifications from the work: Clinical and demographic metadata were provided uncurated, with the amount varying by source and participant.

TCRbeta CDR3 regions were amplified from genomic DNA by means of the immunoSEQ Assay, a bias-controlled multiplex PCR. On the study's bioinformatics: The number of nucleated cells in each sample was estimated by amplification of reference gene primers within the assay. Sequence reads were collapsed and filtered to measure the absolute abundance of every unique TCRbeta CDR3 rearrangement. For each sample, productive Simpson clonality was calculated as the square root of Simpson's diversity index over productive rearrangements. TCRdb re-hosts the immuneACCESS table, in-frame sequences only. Its copies lack some clones; in the studies checked, an unresolved V gene accounts for under half of them, and the cause for the rest is not known. V and J calls and clone size come straight from that table; D and trimming were deduced from the DNA. Present in this sample are some 250,000 clones, 75% to 90% of which were seen just once. Clones ranked in the top ten supply under 2.5% of the sample.

Participants in the prospective study were aged roughly 18 to 100 years, lived in 20 to 25 United States geographic areas, and enrolled through a virtual design. In the prospective study, cohorts were assigned on the basis of participant-reported clinical history obtained from a screening survey and a study questionnaire. ImmuneRACE Cohort 3 recovered participants were defined by two consecutive negative NP/OP PCR tests, healthcare professional clearance, or symptom resolution. Each participant in the prospective study had whole blood, serum and a nasopharyngeal or oropharyngeal swab collected by mobile phlebotomists. Prospective study participants could optionally give additional blood draws and questionnaires over an approximately two-month period. Before DNA extraction, prospective study blood samples were shipped either frozen or at room temperature.

Sequenced material: PBMCs or T cells enriched from blood (not recorded which). The chain couples TRBV11-2 to TRBJ1-5, with a weak D call of TRBD1 (6 bases match). This TCR came from a woman aged 45-65 years who had recovered from COVID-19. The bases are TGTGCCAGCAGCTTAGGACAGGACCCCAATCAGCCCCAGCATTTT. It translates as CASSLGQDPNQPQHF.